A single T cell receptor (beta chain) is shown here with its context. Its antigen is still unknown. The data were obtained in a study of vaccination effects on CD4 cells after COVID-19. In the ViraFEST assay, antigen-specific CD4+ clonotypes were identified by expansion after peptide-pool stimulation. Scientists isolated CD4+ T cells after a roughly nine-day culture period ended. The infection with SARS-CoV-2 (confirmed by PCR) occurred in this person between March and December 2020. The CDR3 length is 16 residues. Germline values: CDR1 SNHLY, CDR2 FYNNEI. V was clipped by 0 bases and J by 0 bases, with 9 bases between them. Only in-frame clones appear in the TCRdb table, and some are missing; sequencing was by immunoSEQ multiplex PCR. The sample holds tens of thousands of clones; around 82% are singletons and the top ten take 5.5%.

The TCR comes from a human donor who had a prior SARS-CoV-2 infection. The specimen was CD4+ T cells from PBMCs cultured with HIV peptides, collected before COVID-19 vaccination. Subset given: HIV-1 Nef peptide pool negative control/reference culture. This rearrangement joins TRBV2 to TRBJ1-3; the D is unclear. CDR3 sequence (DNA): TGTGCCAGCAGTGAAGCGCCCCGGATCTCTGGAAACACCATATATTTT. It codes for CASSEAPRISGNTIYF.